This T cell receptor (beta chain) came from a study of T-cell reconstitution after alpha-beta-depleted transplantation in children. Unique molecular identifiers were incorporated into the prepared TCRbeta library. From the PCR reads, TCRdb called clonotypes with MiXCR, one entry per CDR3 protein. The data show about 980,000 distinct CDR3 sequences, roughly 29% seen once. This sample comprised PBMCs, mostly from graft donor cells, obtained 360 days after TCRalphabeta/CD19-depleted stem cell transplant. This TCR derives from a boy younger than two who had a stem cell transplant for SCID, so the T cells may come from the graft donor.

CDR3 sequence: CSAPGQGFHEQYF. For the CDR3, the DNA is TGCAGTGCCCCGGGACAGGGGTTCCACGAGCAGTACTTC. The gene calls are TRBV20-1 and TRBJ2-7; 10 bases fit TRBD1. Germline trimming cut 6 bases from V and 5 bases from J; bases unmatched to any gene: 7. Germline-derived CDR1 and CDR2 are DFQATT and SNEGSKA (reference sequence). The CDR3 runs 13 residues.